Listed below are T cell receptor beta chains from one sample, sequenced in a study of T-cell reconstitution after alpha-beta-depleted transplantation in children. TCRdb reprocessed the PCR reads via MiXCR and lists one record per CDR3 protein. The table shows about 460,000 distinct CDR3 sequences, with about 12% occurring only once. The source material was PBMCs from the stem cell graft donor, sampled from the stem cell graft. These receptors came from a human donor who donated a stem cell graft to a child with combined immunodeficiency. Both conserved end residues are part of each CDR3. Each record gives: clone size, J gene, V gene, D gene, CDR3 DNA, CDR3 protein. The D gene is left open where the match is weak. The size of a clone is reported for some rows only, either as once, few or many, or as a class for expanded clones.

clone_size: many; j_call: TRBJ2-5; v_call: TRBV7-2; d_call: NA; cdr3_nt: TGTGCCAGCAGCTTCGGACGGCTTAGGGAGACCCAGTACTTC; cdr3_aa: CASSFGRLRETQYF
clone_size: NA; j_call: TRBJ1-1; v_call: TRBV10-2; d_call: NA; cdr3_nt: TGCGCCAGCAGTGGTTCGACCGAGACAGCCGGAAGCGAAGCTTTCTTT; cdr3_aa: CASSGSTETAGSEAFF
clone_size: NA; j_call: TRBJ2-7; v_call: TRBV20-1; d_call: NA; cdr3_nt: TGCAGTGCAACTCGAGGGTTCACCTACGAGCAGTACTTC; cdr3_aa: CSATRGFTYEQYF
clone_size: NA; j_call: TRBJ2-7; v_call: TRBV10-3; d_call: NA; cdr3_nt: TGTGCCATCAGTGAGTTGGACGGGGGCTACGAGCAGTACTTC; cdr3_aa: CAISELDGGYEQYF
clone_size: few; j_call: TRBJ1-1; v_call: TRBV5-6; d_call: TRBD1; cdr3_nt: TGTGCCAGCAGCGCCGGACAGGGGCGCGCGACTGAAGCTTTCTTT; cdr3_aa: CASSAGQGRATEAFF
clone_size: many; j_call: TRBJ2-6; v_call: TRBV4-3; d_call: NA; cdr3_nt: TGCGCCAGCAGCCAAGATCCGGGATCCTTCTCTGGGGCCAACGTCCTGACTTTC; cdr3_aa: CASSQDPGSFSGANVLTF
clone_size: many; j_call: TRBJ2-1; v_call: TRBV10-3; d_call: TRBD1; cdr3_nt: TGTGCCACATCTGACAGGGGCCGGGAATGGCAGTTCTTC; cdr3_aa: CATSDRGREWQFF
clone_size: many; j_call: TRBJ1-2; v_call: TRBV6-6; d_call: NA; cdr3_nt: TGTGCCAGCAGTTACGGGGATTATGGCTACACCTTC; cdr3_aa: CASSYGDYGYTF
clone_size: NA; j_call: TRBJ2-7; v_call: TRBV7-9; d_call: NA; cdr3_nt: TGTGCCAGCAGCTTAGTCCCACCTAGCGACGAGCAGTACTTC; cdr3_aa: CASSLVPPSDEQYF
clone_size: few; j_call: TRBJ2-3; v_call: TRBV24-1; d_call: TRBD1; cdr3_nt: TGTGCCACCAGTCCCGGACAGGCGAGAGATACGCAGTATTTT; cdr3_aa: CATSPGQARDTQYF
clone_size: many; j_call: TRBJ2-3; v_call: TRBV5-6; d_call: NA; cdr3_nt: TGTGCCAGCAGCGGGGGGTTCCAGGGGGATACGCAGTATTTT; cdr3_aa: CASSGGFQGDTQYF
clone_size: NA; j_call: TRBJ2-1; v_call: TRBV9; d_call: NA; cdr3_nt: TGTGCCAGCAGCGTAGTTCCGGGGGTAGGGTCCTACAATGAGCAGTTCTTC; cdr3_aa: CASSVVPGVGSYNEQFF
clone_size: NA; j_call: TRBJ2-7; v_call: TRBV12-3/TRBV12-4; d_call: NA; cdr3_nt: TGTGCCAGCAGTTTGACAGCCTCAAGGGACTACGAGCAGTACTTC; cdr3_aa: CASSLTASRDYEQYF
clone_size: few; j_call: TRBJ2-1; v_call: TRBV4-3; d_call: TRBD2; cdr3_nt: TGCGCCAGCAGCCAATCGCTAGCGGGGTATACTGAGCAGTTCTTC; cdr3_aa: CASSQSLAGYTEQFF
clone_size: few; j_call: TRBJ2-5; v_call: TRBV12-3/TRBV12-4; d_call: NA; cdr3_nt: TGTGCCAGCAGACAACTAGGGTCCCAAGAGACCCAGTACTTC; cdr3_aa: CASRQLGSQETQYF
clone_size: many; j_call: TRBJ2-1; v_call: TRBV12-3/TRBV12-4; d_call: NA; cdr3_nt: TGTGCCAGCAGCTATAGGCTGAGGTACAATGAGCAGTTCTTC; cdr3_aa: CASSYRLRYNEQFF
clone_size: NA; j_call: TRBJ1-3; v_call: TRBV3-1; d_call: NA; cdr3_nt: TGTGCCAGCAGCCAAGGGCGGGAAAACACCATATATTTT; cdr3_aa: CASSQGRENTIYF